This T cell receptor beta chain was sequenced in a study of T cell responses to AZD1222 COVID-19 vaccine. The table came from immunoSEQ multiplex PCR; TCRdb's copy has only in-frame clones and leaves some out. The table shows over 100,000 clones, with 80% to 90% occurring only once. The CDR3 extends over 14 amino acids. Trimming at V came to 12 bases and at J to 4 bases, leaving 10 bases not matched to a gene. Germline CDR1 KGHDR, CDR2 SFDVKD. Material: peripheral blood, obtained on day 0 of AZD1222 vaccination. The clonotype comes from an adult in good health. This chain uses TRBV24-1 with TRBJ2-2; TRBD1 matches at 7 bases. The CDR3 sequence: CASAQGKFTGELFF. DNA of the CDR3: TGTGCCTCGGCACAGGGGAAATTCACCGGGGAGCTGTTTTTT.